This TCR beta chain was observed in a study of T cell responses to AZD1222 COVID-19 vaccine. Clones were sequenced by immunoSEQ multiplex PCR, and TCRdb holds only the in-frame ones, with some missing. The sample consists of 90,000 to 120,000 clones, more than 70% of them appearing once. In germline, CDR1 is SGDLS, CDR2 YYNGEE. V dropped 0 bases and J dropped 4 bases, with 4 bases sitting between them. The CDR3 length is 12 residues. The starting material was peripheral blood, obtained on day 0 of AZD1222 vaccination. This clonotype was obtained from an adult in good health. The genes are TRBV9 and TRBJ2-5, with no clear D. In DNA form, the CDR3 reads TGTGCCAGCAGCGTAGAAGGAGAGACCCAGTACTTC. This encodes CASSVEGETQYF.